The clone carrying this TCR beta chain was recorded a few times. Its specificity is not known. This sample is drawn from a study of T cells in Graves' hyperthyroidism and ophthalmopathy. Study-wide results and caveats: Ophthalmopathy and stable hyperthyroidism were told apart by a 13 V-J model. The blood repertoire included most of the expanded thyroid clonotypes above 0.001.

RNA transcripts served as the template for amplifying TCR beta CDR3 regions. Primed by the HTBI set, a first-round RT-PCR was run on the TCR CDR3. Each CDR3 protein is one row after TCRdb ran MiXCR on the multiplex PCR reads. Among some 500,000 distinct CDR3 sequences listed, roughly a quarter were seen once. The V and J ends lost 7 bases and 4 bases, in that order; junction bases with no gene match: 8. Germline assignment: CDR1 KGHDR and CDR2 SFDVKD. The CDR3 consists of 15 residues. Under 3 months was the duration of disease in ophthalmopathy patients, who also had a Clinical Activity Score of at least 3 and a NOSPECS grade of at least 4. This sample holds PBMCs from less than 11 ml fresh peripheral blood.

The sample comprised blood. The V gene is TRBV24-1, the J gene TRBJ1-5; 8 bases are shared with TRBD1. The source of this sequence is a woman in her twenties or thirties with Graves' ophthalmopathy. The CDR3 sequence: CATSRSGGENQPQHF. The CDR3 DNA sequence: TGTGCCACCAGCCGATCAGGGGGCGAAAATCAGCCCCAGCATTTT.